This T cell receptor beta chain emerged from a study of blood T cell repertoires in COVID-19. In its sample, this clone was seen a few times. Profiled with immunoSEQ multiplex PCR; TCRdb holds only in-frame clones, not every one. Among 100,000 to 150,000 clones listed, roughly 79% were seen once. Trimming took 3 bases from V and 6 from J; bases not matched to a gene: 12. The length of the CDR3 is 19 residues. The sample comprised peripheral blood. V and J are TRBV5-3 and TRBJ2-1; 16 bases fit TRBD2. TRBV5-3 is known as an ORF, though its function is uncertain. The clonotype originates from a woman aged 60-70 years with active or convalescent COVID-19. The CDR3 DNA follows: TGTGCCAGAAGCTGGGGACTAGCGGGGGGGCCAAGGGTTGCCAATGAGCAGTTCTTC. Translating it yields CARSWGLAGGPRVANEQFF.